Below, one TCR beta chain is given with its context. Per the study methods: Researchers report that nucleated cell counts were estimated from reference gene primer amplification. Data came from immunoSEQ multiplex PCR; TCRdb stores just in-frame clones and leaves some out. D and trimming were read from the DNA, whereas the V and J calls and clone size are those reported in that table. The profile shows some 130,000 clones, approximately 89% of them singletons. This sample was included in a study of blood T cell repertoires in COVID-19. Study-level background: Researchers got acute and convalescent COVID-19 samples from the United States, Italy and Spain. Sources were T cells, B-cell-depleted T cells, or PBMCs; the material itself was cDNA or gDNA.

V shed 3 bases and J shed 3 bases, with 12 bases lying between them. Germline CDR1 is SNHLY and CDR2 is FYNNEI. The CDR3 totals 15 residues. Sequencing was done on a sample of peripheral blood. The sequence was obtained from a man over 45 with acute or convalescent COVID-19. The rearrangement links TRBV2 to TRBJ1-5; D ambiguous. The chain's CDR3 is CASSEARSSNQPQHF. CDR3 sequence (DNA): TGTGCCAGCAGTGAGGCTAGGTCCTCCAATCAGCCCCAGCATTTT.